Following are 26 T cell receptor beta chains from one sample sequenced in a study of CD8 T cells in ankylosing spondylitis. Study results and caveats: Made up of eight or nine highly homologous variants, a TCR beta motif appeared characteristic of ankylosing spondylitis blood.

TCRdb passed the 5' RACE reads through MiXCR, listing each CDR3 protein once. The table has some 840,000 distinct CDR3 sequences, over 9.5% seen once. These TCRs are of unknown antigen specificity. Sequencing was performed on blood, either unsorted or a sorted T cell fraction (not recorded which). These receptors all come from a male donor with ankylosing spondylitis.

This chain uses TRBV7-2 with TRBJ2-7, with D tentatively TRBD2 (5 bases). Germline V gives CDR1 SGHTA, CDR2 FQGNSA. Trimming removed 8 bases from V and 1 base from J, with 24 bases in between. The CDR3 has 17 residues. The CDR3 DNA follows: TGTGCCAGCCAGAGGTCCGTTGCGGGTCGCTTTTCCTACGAGCAGTACTTC. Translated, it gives CASQRSVAGRFSYEQYF.

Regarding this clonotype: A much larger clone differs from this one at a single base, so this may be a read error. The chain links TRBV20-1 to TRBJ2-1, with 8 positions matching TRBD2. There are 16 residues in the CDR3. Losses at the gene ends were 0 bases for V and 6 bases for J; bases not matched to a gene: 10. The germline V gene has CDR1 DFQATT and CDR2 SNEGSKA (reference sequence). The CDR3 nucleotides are TGCAGTGCTAGAGAACTCAGGCGGGGGGACTGCAATGAGCAGTTCTTC. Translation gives CSARELRRGDCNEQFF.

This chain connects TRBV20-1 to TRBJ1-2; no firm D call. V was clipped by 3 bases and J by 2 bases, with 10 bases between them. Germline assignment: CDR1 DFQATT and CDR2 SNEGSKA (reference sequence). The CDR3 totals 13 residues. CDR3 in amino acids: CSARVRMNYGYTF. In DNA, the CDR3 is TGCAGTGCTAGGGTTAGGATGAACTATGGCTACACCTTC.

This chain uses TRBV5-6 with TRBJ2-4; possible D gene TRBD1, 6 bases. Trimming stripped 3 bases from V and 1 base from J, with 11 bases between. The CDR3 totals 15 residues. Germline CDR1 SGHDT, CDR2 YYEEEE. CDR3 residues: CASSSVGAAKNIQYF. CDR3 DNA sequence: TGTGCCAGCAGCTCGGTGGGGGCGGCCAAAAACATTCAGTACTTC.

The CDR3 loop reads CSARSATDTQYF. In DNA, the CDR3 is TGCAGTGCTAGATCGGCCACAGATACGCAGTATTTT. The chain couples TRBV20-1 to TRBJ2-3; D gene ambiguous. Trimming took off 2 bases at V and 2 bases at J, with 5 bases between the two ends. Germline loops: CDR1 DFQATT, CDR2 SNEGSKA (reference sequence). This CDR3 comprises 12 residues.

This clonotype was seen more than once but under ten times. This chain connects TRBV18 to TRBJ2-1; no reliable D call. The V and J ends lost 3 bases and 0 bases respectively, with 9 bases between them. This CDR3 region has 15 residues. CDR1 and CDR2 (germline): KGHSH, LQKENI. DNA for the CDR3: TGTGCCAGCTCACCCATGGCGAGCTCCTACAATGAGCAGTTCTTC. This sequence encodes CASSPMASSYNEQFF.

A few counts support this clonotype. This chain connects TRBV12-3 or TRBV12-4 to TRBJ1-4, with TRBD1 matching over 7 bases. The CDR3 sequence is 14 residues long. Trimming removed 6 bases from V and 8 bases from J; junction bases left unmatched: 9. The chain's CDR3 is CASSARQGGEKLFF. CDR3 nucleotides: TGTGCCAGCAGCGCCCGACAGGGTGGAGAAAAACTGTTTTTT.

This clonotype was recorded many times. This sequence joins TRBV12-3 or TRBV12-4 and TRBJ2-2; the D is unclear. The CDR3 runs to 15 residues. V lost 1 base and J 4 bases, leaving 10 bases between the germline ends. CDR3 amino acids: CASSLGRVITGELFF. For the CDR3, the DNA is TGTGCCAGCAGTTTAGGACGGGTCATCACCGGGGAGCTGTTTTTT.

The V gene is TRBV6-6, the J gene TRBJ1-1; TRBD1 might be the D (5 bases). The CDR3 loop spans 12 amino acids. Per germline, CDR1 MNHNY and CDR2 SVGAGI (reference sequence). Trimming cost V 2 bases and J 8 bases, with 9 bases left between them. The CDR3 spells CASSYGGEEAFF. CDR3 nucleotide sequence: TGTGCCAGCAGTTACGGGGGGGAGGAAGCTTTCTTT.

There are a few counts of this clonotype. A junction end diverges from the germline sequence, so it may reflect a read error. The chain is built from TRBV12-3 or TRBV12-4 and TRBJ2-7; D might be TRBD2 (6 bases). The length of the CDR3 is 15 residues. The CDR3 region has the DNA TGTGCCAGCAGTTTGAGGATGCGGGGATCCTACGCGCAGTACTTC. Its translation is CASSLRMRGSYAQYF.

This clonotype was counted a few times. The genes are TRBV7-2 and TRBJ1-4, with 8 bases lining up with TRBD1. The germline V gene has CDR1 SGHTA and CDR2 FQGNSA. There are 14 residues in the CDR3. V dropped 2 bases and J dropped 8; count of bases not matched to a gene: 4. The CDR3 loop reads CASSLRTGLEKLFF. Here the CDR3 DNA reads TGTGCCAGCAGCTTACGGACAGGGTTGGAAAAACTGTTTTTT.

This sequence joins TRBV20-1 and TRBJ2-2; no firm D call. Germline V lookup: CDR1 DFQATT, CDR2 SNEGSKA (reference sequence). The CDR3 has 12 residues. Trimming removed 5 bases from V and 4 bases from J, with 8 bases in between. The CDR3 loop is CSAFRSTGELFF. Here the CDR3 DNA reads TGCAGTGCTTTTCGCAGCACCGGGGAGCTGTTTTTT.

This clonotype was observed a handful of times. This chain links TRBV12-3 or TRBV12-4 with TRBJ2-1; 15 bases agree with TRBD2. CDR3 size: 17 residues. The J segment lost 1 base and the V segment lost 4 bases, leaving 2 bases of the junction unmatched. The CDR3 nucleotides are TGTGCCAGCAGTTCAGGACTAGCGGGAGGGTCCTACAATGAGCAGTTCTTC. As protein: CASSSGLAGGSYNEQFF.

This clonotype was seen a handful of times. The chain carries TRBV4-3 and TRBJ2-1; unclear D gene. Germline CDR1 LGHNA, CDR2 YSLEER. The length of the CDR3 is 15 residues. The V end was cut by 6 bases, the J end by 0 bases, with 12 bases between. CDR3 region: CASRKGRNSYNEQFF. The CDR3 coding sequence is TGCGCCAGCAGAAAAGGACGCAACTCCTACAATGAGCAGTTCTTC.

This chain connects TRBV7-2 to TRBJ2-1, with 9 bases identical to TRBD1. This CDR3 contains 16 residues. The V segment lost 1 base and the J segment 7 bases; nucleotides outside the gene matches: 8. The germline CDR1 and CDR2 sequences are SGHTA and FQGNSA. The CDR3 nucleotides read TGTGCCAGCAGCTTAGGATCGGGACAGGGTGGGAATGAGCAGTTCTTC. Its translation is CASSLGSGQGGNEQFF.

The CDR3 DNA reads TGTGCCAGCAGTGAGGGCAGAAGCTCCTACAATGAGCAGTTCTTC. Amino acid sequence: CASSEGRSSYNEQFF. J is TRBJ2-1 and V is TRBV6-1; D gene ambiguous. Germline CDR1 is MNHNS and CDR2 is SASEGT. Deletions cut 3 bases from V and 0 bases from J, with 9 bases between. The CDR3 is 15 amino acids.

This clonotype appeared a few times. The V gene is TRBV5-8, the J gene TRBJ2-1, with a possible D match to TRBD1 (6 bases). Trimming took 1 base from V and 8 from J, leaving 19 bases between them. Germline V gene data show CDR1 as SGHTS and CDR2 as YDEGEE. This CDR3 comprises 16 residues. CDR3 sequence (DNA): TGTGCCAGCAGCTTGTTTGGTGGGGGCAGGACGGATGAGCAGTTCTTC. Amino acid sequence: CASSLFGGGRTDEQFF.

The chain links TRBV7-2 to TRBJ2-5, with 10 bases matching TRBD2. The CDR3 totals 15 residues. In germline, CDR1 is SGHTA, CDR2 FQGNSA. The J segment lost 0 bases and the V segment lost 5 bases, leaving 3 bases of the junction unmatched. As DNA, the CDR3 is TGTGCCAGCAGCCGCGGGACTAGCGACCAAGAGACCCAGTACTTC. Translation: CASSRGTSDQETQYF.

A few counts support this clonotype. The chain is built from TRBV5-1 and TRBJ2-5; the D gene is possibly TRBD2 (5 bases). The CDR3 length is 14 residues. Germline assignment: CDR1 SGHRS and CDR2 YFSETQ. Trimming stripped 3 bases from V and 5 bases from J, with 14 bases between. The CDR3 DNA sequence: TGCGCCAGCAGCTACCTAGGACGAGGGGAGACCCAGTACTTC. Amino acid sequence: CASSYLGRGETQYF.

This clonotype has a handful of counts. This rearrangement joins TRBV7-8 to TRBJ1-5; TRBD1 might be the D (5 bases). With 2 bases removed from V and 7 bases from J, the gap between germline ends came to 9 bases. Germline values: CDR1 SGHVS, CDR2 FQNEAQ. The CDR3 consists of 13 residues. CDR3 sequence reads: CASSLQGLQPQHF. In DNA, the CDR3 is TGTGCCAGCAGCTTACAGGGATTGCAGCCCCAGCATTTT.

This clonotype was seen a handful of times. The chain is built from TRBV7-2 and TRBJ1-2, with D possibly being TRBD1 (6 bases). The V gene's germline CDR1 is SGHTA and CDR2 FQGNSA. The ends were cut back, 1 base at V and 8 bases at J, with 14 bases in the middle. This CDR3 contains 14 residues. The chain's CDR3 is CASSLVTGFRGYTF. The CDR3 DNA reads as TGTGCCAGCAGCTTAGTCACAGGGTTTCGGGGCTACACCTTC.

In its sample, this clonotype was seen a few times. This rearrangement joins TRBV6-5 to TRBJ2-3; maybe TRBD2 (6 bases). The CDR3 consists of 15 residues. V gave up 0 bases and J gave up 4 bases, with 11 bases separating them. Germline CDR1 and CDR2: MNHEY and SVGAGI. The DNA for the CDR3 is TGTGCCAGCAGTTACTCGGGGGGAGTTCCAGATACGCAGTATTTT. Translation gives CASSYSGGVPDTQYF.

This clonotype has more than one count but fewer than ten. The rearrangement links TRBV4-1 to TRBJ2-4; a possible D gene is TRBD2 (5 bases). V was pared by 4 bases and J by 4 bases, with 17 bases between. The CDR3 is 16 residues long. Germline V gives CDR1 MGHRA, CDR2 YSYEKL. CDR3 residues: CASSPPLRGRKNIQYF. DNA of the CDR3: TGCGCCAGCAGCCCCCCTCTCCGGGGTAGAAAAAACATTCAGTACTTC.

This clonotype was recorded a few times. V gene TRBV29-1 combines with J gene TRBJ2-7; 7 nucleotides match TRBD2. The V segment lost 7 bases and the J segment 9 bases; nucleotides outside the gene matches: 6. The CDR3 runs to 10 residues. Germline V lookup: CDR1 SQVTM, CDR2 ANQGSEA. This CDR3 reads CSARGDRQYF. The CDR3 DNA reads TGCAGCGCTCGGGGGGATCGGCAGTACTTC.

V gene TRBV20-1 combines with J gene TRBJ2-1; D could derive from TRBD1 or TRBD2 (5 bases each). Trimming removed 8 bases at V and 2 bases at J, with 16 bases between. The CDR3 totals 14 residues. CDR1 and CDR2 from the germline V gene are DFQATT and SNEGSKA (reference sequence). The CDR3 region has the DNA TGCAGTAATCCCGGTCAGGGAGCCTACAATGAGCAGTTCTTC. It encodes CSNPGQGAYNEQFF.

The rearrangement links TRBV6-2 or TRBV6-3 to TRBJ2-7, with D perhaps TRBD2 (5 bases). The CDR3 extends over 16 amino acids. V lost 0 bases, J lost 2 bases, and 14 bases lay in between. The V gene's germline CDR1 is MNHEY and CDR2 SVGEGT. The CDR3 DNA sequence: TGTGCCAGCAGTTACTCGGGGAGAGCGGTTACCTACGAGCAGTACTTC. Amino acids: CASSYSGRAVTYEQYF.